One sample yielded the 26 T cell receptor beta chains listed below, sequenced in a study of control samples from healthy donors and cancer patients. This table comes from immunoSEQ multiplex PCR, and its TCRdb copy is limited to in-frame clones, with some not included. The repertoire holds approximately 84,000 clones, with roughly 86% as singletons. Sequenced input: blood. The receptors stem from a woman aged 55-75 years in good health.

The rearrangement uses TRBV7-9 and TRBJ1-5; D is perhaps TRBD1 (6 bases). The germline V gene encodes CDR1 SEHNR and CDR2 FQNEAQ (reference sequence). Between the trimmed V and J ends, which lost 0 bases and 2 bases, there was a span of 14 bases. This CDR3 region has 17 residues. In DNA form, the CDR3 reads TGTGCCAGCAGCTTAGCGACGGGGGCTAGGGGCAATCAGCCCCAGCATTTT. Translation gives CASSLATGARGNQPQHF.

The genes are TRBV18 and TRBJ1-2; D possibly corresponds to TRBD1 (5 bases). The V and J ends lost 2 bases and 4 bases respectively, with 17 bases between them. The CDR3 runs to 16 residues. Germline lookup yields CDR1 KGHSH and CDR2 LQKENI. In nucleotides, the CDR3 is TGTGCCAGCTCACCATACAGACAGCAAAGTTCCTATGGCTACACCTTC. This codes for CASSPYRQQSSYGYTF. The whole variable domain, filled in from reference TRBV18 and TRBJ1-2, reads NAGVMQNPRHLVRRRGQEARLRCSPMKGHSHVYWYRQLPEEGLKFMVYLQKENIIDESGMPKERFSAEFPKEGPSILRIQQVVRGDSAAYFCASSPYRQQSSYGYTFGSGTRLTVV.

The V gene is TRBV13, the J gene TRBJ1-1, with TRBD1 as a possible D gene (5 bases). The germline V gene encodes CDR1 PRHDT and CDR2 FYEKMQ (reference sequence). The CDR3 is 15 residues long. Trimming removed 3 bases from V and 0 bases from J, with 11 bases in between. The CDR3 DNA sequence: TGTGCCAGCAGCTTCCGGGACCTTATGAACACTGAAGCTTTCTTT. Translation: CASSFRDLMNTEAFF.

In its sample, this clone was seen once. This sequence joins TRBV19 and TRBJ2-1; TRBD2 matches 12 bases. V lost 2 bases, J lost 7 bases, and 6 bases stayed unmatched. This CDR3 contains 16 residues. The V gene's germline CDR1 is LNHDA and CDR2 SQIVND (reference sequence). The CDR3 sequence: CASSISGTSGSNEQFF. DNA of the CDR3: TGTGCCAGTAGTATATCAGGGACTAGCGGGTCAAATGAGCAGTTCTTC. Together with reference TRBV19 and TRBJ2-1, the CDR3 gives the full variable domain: DGGITQSPKYLFRKEGQNVTLSCEQNLNHDAMYWYRQDPGQGLRLIYYSQIVNDFQKGDIAEGYSVSREKKESFPLTVTSAQKNPTAFYLCASSISGTSGSNEQFFGPGTRLTVL.

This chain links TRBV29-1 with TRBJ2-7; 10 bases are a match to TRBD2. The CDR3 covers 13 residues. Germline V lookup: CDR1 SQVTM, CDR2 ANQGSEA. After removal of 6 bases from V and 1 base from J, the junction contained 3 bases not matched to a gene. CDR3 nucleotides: TGCAGCGTCCTTAGCGGGGGGTCCTACGAGCAGTACTTC. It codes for CSVLSGGSYEQYF.

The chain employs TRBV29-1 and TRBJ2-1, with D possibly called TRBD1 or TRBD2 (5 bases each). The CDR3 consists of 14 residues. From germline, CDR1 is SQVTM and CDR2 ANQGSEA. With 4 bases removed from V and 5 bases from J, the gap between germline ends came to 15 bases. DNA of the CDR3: TGCAGCGTTGGACAGAAGAAGGGACACAATGAGCAGTTCTTC. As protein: CSVGQKKGHNEQFF.

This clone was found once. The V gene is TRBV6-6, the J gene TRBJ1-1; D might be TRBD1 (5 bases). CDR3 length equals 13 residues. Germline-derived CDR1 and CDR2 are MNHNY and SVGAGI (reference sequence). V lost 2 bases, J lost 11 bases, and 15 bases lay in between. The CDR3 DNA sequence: TGTGCCAGCAGTTACGAGGCAGGGCGGGGGGCTTTCTTT. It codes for CASSYEAGRGAFF.

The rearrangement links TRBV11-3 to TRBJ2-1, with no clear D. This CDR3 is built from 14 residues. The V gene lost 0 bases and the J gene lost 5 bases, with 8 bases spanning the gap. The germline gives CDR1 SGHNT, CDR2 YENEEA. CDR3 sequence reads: CASSLEGINNEQFF. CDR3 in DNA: TGTGCCAGCAGCTTAGAAGGGATTAACAATGAGCAGTTCTTC.

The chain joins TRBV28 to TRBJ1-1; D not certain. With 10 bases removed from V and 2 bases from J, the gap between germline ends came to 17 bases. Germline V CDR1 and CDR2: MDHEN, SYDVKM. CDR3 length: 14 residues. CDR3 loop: CATLGRKDNTEAFF. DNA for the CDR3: TGTGCCACCCTCGGGAGGAAGGATAACACTGAAGCTTTCTTT.

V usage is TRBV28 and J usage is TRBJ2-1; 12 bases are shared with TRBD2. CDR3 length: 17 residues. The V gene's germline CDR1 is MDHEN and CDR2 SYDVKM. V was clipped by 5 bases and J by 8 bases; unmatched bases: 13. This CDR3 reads CASSPSGLAGGRYEQFF. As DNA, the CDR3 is TGTGCCAGCAGTCCCAGTGGGCTAGCGGGAGGGCGGTATGAGCAGTTCTTC. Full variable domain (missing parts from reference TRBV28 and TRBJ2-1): DVKVTQSSRYLVKRTGEKVFLECVQDMDHENMFWYRQDPGLGLRLIYFSYDVKMKEKGDIPEGYSVSREKKERFSLILESASTNQTSMYLCASSPSGLAGGRYEQFFGPGTRLTVL.

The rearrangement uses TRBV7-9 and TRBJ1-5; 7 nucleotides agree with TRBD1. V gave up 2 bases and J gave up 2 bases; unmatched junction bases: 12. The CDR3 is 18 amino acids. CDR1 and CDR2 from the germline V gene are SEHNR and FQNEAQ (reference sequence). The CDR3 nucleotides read TGTGCCAGCAGCTTAAAGATAAGAACCGACAGGGGCAATCAGCCCCAGCATTTT. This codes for CASSLKIRTDRGNQPQHF. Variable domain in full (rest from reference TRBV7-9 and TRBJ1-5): DTGVSQNPRHKITKRGQNVTFRCDPISEHNRLYWYRQTLGQGPEFLTYFQNEAQLEKSRLLSDRFSAERPKGSFSTLEIQRTEQGDSAMYLCASSLKIRTDRGNQPQHFGDGTRLSIL.

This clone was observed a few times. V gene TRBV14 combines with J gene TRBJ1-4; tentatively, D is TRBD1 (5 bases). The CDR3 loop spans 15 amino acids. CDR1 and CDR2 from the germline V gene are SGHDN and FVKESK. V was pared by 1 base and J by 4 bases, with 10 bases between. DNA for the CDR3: TGTGCCAGCAGCCAAGGGGGGATTCTTAATGAAAAACTGTTTTTT. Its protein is CASSQGGILNEKLFF.

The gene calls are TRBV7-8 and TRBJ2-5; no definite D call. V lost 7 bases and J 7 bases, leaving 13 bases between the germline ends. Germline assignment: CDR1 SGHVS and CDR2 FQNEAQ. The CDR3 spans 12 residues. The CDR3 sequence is CASNPVKGTQYF. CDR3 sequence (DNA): TGTGCCAGCAACCCCGTTAAGGGGACCCAGTACTTC.

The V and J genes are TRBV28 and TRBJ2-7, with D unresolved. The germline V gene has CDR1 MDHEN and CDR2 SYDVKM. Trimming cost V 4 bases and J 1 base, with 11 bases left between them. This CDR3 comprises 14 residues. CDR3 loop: CASSSAPTSYEQYF. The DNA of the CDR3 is TGTGCCAGCAGTTCCGCCCCGACGTCCTACGAGCAGTACTTC. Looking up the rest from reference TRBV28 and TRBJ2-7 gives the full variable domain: DVKVTQSSRYLVKRTGEKVFLECVQDMDHENMFWYRQDPGLGLRLIYFSYDVKMKEKGDIPEGYSVSREKKERFSLILESASTNQTSMYLCASSSAPTSYEQYFGPGTRLTVT.

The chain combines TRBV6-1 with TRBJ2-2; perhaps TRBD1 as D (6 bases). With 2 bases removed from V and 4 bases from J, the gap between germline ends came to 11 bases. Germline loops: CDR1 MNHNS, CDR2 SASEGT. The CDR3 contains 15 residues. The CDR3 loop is CASSEMGAVTGELFF. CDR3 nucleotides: TGTGCCAGCAGTGAAATGGGGGCGGTCACCGGGGAGCTGTTTTTT.

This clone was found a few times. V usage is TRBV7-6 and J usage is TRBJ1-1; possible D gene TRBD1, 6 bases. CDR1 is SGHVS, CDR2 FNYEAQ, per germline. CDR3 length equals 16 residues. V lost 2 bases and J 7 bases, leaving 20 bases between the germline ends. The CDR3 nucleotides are TGTGCCAGCAGCTTATACATGTTAGGAGGGGGAAGTGAAGCTTTCTTT. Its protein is CASSLYMLGGGSEAFF.

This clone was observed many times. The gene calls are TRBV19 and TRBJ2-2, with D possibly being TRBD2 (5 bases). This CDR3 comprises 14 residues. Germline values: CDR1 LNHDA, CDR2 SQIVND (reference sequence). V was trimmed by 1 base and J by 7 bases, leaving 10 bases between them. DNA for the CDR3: TGTGCCAGTAGTATAGGGACTGGAGTCGGGGAGCTGTTTTTT. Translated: CASSIGTGVGELFF.

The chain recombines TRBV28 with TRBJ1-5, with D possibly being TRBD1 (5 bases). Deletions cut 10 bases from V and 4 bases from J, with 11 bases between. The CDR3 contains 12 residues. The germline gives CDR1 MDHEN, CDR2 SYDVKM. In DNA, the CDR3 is TGTGCCACCCGGGGGGGGAATCAGCCCCAGCATTTT. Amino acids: CATRGGNQPQHF.

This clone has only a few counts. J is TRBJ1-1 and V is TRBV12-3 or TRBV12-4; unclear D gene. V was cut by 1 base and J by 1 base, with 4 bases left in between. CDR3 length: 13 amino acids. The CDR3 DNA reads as TGTGCCAGCAGTTTAGGACAGAACACTGAAGCTTTCTTT. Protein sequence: CASSLGQNTEAFF.

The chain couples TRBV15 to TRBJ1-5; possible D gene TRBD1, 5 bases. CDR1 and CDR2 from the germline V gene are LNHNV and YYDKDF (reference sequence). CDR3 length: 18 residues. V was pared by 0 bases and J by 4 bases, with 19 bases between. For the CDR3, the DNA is TGTGCCACCAGCAGAGATCGAGGGCCCGTAGGGGTGAATCAGCCCCAGCATTTT. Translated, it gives CATSRDRGPVGVNQPQHF. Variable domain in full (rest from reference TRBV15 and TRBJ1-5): DAMVIQNPRYQVTQFGKPVTLSCSQTLNHNVMYWYQQKSSQAPKLLFHYYDKDFNNEADTPDNFQSRRPNTSFCFLDIRSPGLGDTAMYLCATSRDRGPVGVNQPQHFGDGTRLSIL.

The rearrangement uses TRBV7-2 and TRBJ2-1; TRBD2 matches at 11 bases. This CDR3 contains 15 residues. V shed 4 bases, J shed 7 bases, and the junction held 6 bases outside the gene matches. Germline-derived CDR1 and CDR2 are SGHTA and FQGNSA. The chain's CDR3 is CASSSVAGGRNEQFF. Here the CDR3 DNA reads TGTGCCAGCAGCTCGGTAGCGGGAGGGAGAAATGAGCAGTTCTTC.

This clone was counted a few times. CDR3 DNA: TGTGCCAGCAGCCGTACTATTTGGGTCGAGCAGTACTTC. This sequence encodes CASSRTIWVEQYF. The V call is TRBV12-3 or TRBV12-4, the J call TRBJ2-7, with D uncertain. There are 13 residues in the CDR3. Between the trimmed V and J ends, which lost 6 bases and 6 bases, there was a span of 15 bases.

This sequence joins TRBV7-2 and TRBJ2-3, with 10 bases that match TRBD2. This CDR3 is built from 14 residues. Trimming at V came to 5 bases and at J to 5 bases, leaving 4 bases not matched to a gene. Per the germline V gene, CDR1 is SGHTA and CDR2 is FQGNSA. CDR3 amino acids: CASSPSSGGDTQYF. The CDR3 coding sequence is TGTGCCAGCAGCCCCTCTAGCGGGGGAGATACGCAGTATTTT. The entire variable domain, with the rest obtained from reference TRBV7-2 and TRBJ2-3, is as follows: GAGVSQSPSNKVTEKGKDVELRCDPISGHTALYWYRQSLGQGLEFLIYFQGNSAPDKSGLPSDRFSAERTGGSVSTLTIQRTQQEDSAVYLCASSPSSGGDTQYFGPGTRLTVL.

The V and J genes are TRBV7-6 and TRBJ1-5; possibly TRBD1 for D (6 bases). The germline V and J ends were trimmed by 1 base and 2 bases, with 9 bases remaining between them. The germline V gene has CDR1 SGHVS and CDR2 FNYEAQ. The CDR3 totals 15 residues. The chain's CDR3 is CASSLGAGGNQPQHF. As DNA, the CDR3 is TGTGCCAGCAGCTTAGGGGCAGGGGGCAATCAGCCCCAGCATTTT.

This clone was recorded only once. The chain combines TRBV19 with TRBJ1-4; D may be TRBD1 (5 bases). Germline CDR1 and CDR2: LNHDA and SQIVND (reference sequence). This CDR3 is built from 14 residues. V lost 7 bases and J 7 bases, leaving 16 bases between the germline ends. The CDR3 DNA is TGTGCCAGTAAACTCTCTTGGGGGAGTGAAAAACTGTTTTTT. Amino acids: CASKLSWGSEKLFF.

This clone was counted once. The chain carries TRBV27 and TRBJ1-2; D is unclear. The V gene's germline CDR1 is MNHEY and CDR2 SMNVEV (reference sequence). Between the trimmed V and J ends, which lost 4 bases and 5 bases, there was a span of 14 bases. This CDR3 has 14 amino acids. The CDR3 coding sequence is TGTGCCAGCAGTTCTGTTTCGGGGTCTTATGGCTACACCTTC. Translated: CASSSVSGSYGYTF.